The 9 T cell receptor beta chains presented below share a single source sample, sequenced in a study of blood T cell repertoires in COVID-19. Data came from immunoSEQ multiplex PCR; TCRdb stores just in-frame clones and leaves some out. The sample contains 150,000 or so clones, about nine tenths of which appear only once. Sequencing was performed on PBMCs or T cells enriched from blood (not recorded which). These receptor sequences come from a man aged 50-60 years who had recovered from COVID-19.

The chain uses TRBV28 and TRBJ2-7; 9 nucleotides align to TRBD2. J lost 1 base, V lost 2 bases, and 9 bases had no gene match. Germline V gene data show CDR1 as MDHEN and CDR2 as SYDVKM. The CDR3 extends over 17 amino acids. The DNA for the CDR3 is TGTGCCAGCAGTTTACGGCTAGCGGGATTAAGATCCTACGAGCAGTACTTC. Translation gives CASSLRLAGLRSYEQYF.

This chain links TRBV11-3 with TRBJ1-1, with 10 positions matching TRBD1. CDR1 SGHNT and CDR2 YENEEA come from the germline V gene. The CDR3 extends over 16 amino acids. Trimming cost V 5 bases and J 7 bases; bases outside gene matches: 13. The CDR3 bases are TGTGCCAGCAGCCCCCACCGACAGGGGGCCGCCCATGAAGCTTTCTTT. It specifies CASSPHRQGAAHEAFF.

The gene calls are TRBV5-1 and TRBJ1-6, with D maybe TRBD1 (6 bases). From germline, CDR1 is SGHRS and CDR2 YFSETQ. Trimming pared 0 bases from V and 10 bases from J, leaving 14 bases between. The CDR3 has 15 amino acids. The CDR3 DNA reads TGCGCCAGCAGCTTGGTTGGGACCAGGGGATCACCCCTCCACTTT. Encoded protein: CASSLVGTRGSPLHF.

The gene calls are TRBV7-2 and TRBJ1-5; maybe TRBD1 (6 bases). The CDR3 is 16 amino acids. The germline V gene has CDR1 SGHTA and CDR2 FQGNSA. V lost 4 bases, J lost 2 bases, and 15 bases lay in between. In nucleotides, the CDR3 is TGTGCCAGCAGCTCCTGGACAGCCGGGGGCAATCAGCCCCAGCATTTT. As protein: CASSSWTAGGNQPQHF.

The chain couples TRBV7-9 to TRBJ1-1, with D maybe TRBD1 (5 bases). The CDR3 has 14 residues. Germline assignment: CDR1 SEHNR and CDR2 FQNEAQ (reference sequence). Trimming stripped 3 bases from V and 1 base from J, with 9 bases between. The CDR3 DNA sequence: TGTGCCAGCAGCTTGACAGAGACGAACACTGAAGCTTTCTTT. Translating gives CASSLTETNTEAFF.

J is TRBJ2-1 and V is TRBV5-1; TRBD1 matches 7 bases. V dropped 1 base and J dropped 2; count of bases not matched to a gene: 6. Germline assignment: CDR1 SGHRS and CDR2 YFSETQ. The CDR3 has 16 residues. This CDR3 reads CASSLLPGQTYNEQFF. CDR3 sequence (DNA): TGCGCCAGCAGCTTGCTTCCGGGACAGACCTACAATGAGCAGTTCTTC.

This rearrangement joins TRBV7-9 to TRBJ1-6; weak D call: TRBD1 (5 bases). This CDR3 is 13 amino acids long. The germline V and J ends were trimmed by 5 bases and 7 bases, with 9 bases remaining between them. Per the germline V gene, CDR1 is SEHNR and CDR2 is FQNEAQ (reference sequence). The CDR3 bases are TGTGCCAGCAGCCTAGAGGGGAATTCACCCCTCCACTTT. Protein sequence: CASSLEGNSPLHF.

The rearrangement joins TRBV7-9 to TRBJ1-4; TRBD1 agrees at 8 bases. After removal of 3 bases from V and 2 bases from J, the junction contained 8 bases not matched to a gene. The CDR3 spans 17 residues. CDR1 and CDR2 from the germline V gene are SEHNR and FQNEAQ (reference sequence). CDR3 bases: TGTGCCAGCAGCTTCGGCAGGGGGCTGGAGACTAATGAAAAACTGTTTTTT. Encoded protein: CASSFGRGLETNEKLFF. Full variable domain (rest looked up from reference TRBV7-9 and TRBJ1-4): DTGVSQNPRHKITKRGQNVTFRCDPISEHNRLYWYRQTLGQGPEFLTYFQNEAQLEKSRLLSDRFSAERPKGSFSTLEIQRTEQGDSAMYLCASSFGRGLETNEKLFFGSGTQLSVL.

The chain carries TRBV12-5 and TRBJ1-1; 9 nucleotides line up with TRBD1. The V gene's germline CDR1 is LGHNT and CDR2 FRNRAP. V shed 5 bases, J shed 10 bases, and the junction held 8 bases outside the gene matches. This CDR3 spans 13 amino acids. The CDR3 nucleotides are TGTGCTAGTGGTCTACTCAACAGGGGGCCAGCTTTCTTT. Protein product: CASGLLNRGPAFF. Using reference TRBV12-5 and TRBJ1-1 for the parts outside the CDR3, the full variable domain is DARVTQTPRHKVTEMGQEVTMRCQPILGHNTVFWYRQTMMQGLELLAYFRNRAPLDDSGMPKDRFSAEMPDATLATLKIQPSEPRDSAVYFCASGLLNRGPAFFGQGTRLTVV.